This T cell receptor beta chain was recorded in a study of T-cell reconstitution after alpha-beta-depleted transplantation in children. Unique molecular identifiers were incorporated during preparation of the TCRbeta library. MiXCR, applied by TCRdb to the PCR reads, yields one record per CDR3 protein. Of hundreds of thousands of distinct CDR3 sequences listed, roughly 17% were seen once; the top ten hold 1.1%. Between the trimmed V and J ends, which lost 1 base and 6 bases, there was a span of 12 bases. The germline V gene encodes CDR1 SGHVS and CDR2 FNYEAQ. The CDR3 has 14 amino acids. Here the sequenced sample was PBMCs from the stem cell graft donor, taken from the stem cell graft. The receptor's source is a human donor who donated a stem cell graft to a child with acute myeloid leukemia. The chain has TRBV7-6 and TRBJ1-2, with no clear D. The CDR3 DNA reads as TGTGCCAGCAGCTTAGGTGGAAGGGAGCATGGCTACACCTTC. Amino acid sequence: CASSLGGREHGYTF.